These T cell receptor beta chains were read from a single sample in a study of T cells after yellow fever vaccination. TCRdb redid the calling of the 5' RACE reads with MiXCR, one entry per CDR3 protein. The sample records approximately 330,000 distinct CDR3 sequences, around 13% being singletons. The sequences come from CD4+ T cells sorted from PBMCs, collected 15 days after the yellow fever booster vaccination. These receptors were obtained from a man younger than 35 who received the YFV17D yellow fever vaccine. Each CDR3 is given without its conserved first and last residue. A D gene is named only where the DNA matches it firmly. Size is stated for part of the rows, as once, few or many counts, or as a class when the clone is expanded.

D	V	length	size	J	CDR3
.	TRBV27	14	.	TRBJ1-6	ASGGWLTANNSPLH
.	TRBV6-5	13	few	TRBJ1-5	ASSYSYRAGQPQH
.	TRBV6-2/TRBV6-3	15	.	TRBJ2-1	ASSLPMAESSYNEQF
.	TRBV7-2	10	.	TRBJ1-1	ASSLIWTEAF
.	TRBV3-1	12	.	TRBJ1-1	ASSQASMNTEAF
TRBD1	TRBV4-3	13	once	TRBJ2-5	ASSQGRTGKETQY
TRBD1	TRBV19	12	.	TRBJ1-2	ASTLSGTDYGYT
.	TRBV20-1	12	few	TRBJ2-5	SATRGTGRETQY
.	TRBV27	11	few	TRBJ1-1	ASTSTGNTEAF
TRBD1	TRBV6-1	13	many	TRBJ2-1	ASSEKGAYYNEQF
.	TRBV7-8	13	few	TRBJ1-4	ASSLERGTNEKLF
.	TRBV5-1	12	many	TRBJ2-5	ASSLRRVQETQY
.	TRBV12-3/TRBV12-4	11	.	TRBJ2-7	ASSLLRNYEQY
TRBD1	TRBV4-3	13	few	TRBJ1-2	ASSQDRQGGYGYT
.	TRBV27	12	.	TRBJ1-1	ASREWQLGAEAF
.	TRBV7-2	13	few	TRBJ1-3	ASSLVTGKGNTIY
.	TRBV5-1	14	.	TRBJ2-2	ASREWGAVNTGELF
.	TRBV4-2	14	many	TRBJ2-2	ASSQETGWNTGELF
.	TRBV9	13	.	TRBJ2-1	ASSSAPGGYNEQF
.	TRBV6-2/TRBV6-3	10	few	TRBJ2-7	ASSYSTATPH
.	TRBV18	12	.	TRBJ2-1	ASSPRLQRGEQF
.	TRBV7-9	11	many	TRBJ1-1	ASIKQPNTEAF